A single sample gave rise to the 15 T cell receptor beta chains below, sequenced in a study of T cell responses to AZD1222 COVID-19 vaccine. Produced via immunoSEQ multiplex PCR; TCRdb's table is partial and in-frame only. The data show 130,000 to 150,000 clones, around 91% seen once. Specimen: peripheral blood, collected on day 0 of AZD1222 vaccination. The receptors were sampled from an adult in good health.

The CDR3 bases are TGTGCCAGCACTTCTCTATTTTACAATGAGCAGTTCTTC. Its protein product is CASTSLFYNEQFF. The V and J genes are TRBV27 and TRBJ2-1; unclear D gene. The CDR3 extends over 13 amino acids. Germline CDR1 is MNHEY and CDR2 is SMNVEV (reference sequence). V lost 7 bases and J lost 4, with 11 bases in between.

The chain links TRBV7-3 to TRBJ1-2, with D maybe TRBD1 (6 bases). The CDR3 contains 15 residues. Germline-derived CDR1 and CDR2 are SGHTA and FQGTGA. The V gene lost 5 bases and the J gene lost 7 bases, with 20 bases spanning the gap. CDR3 sequence: CASSRTDTGSSGYTF. CDR3 sequence (DNA): TGTGCCAGCAGCCGTACTGATACAGGGTCCAGTGGCTACACCTTC.

The CDR3 region is CASSVNPGGELFF. The DNA of the CDR3 is TGTGCCAGCAGTGTAAATCCGGGCGGGGAGCTGTTTTTT. This chain connects TRBV6-4 to TRBJ2-2; D is unclear. This CDR3 region has 13 residues. Trimming shortened V by 4 bases and J by 7 bases, and 10 bases separated the two germline ends. Per germline, CDR1 MRHNA and CDR2 SNTAGT.

Details on this clone: The junction departs from the called germline gene at one end, perhaps through a read error. The chain joins TRBV30 to TRBJ1-1; D is unclear. Germline loops: CDR1 GTSNPN, CDR2 SVGIG (reference sequence). CDR3 size: 16 residues. In DNA form, the CDR3 reads TGTGCCTGGAGTACCCCCCCGTGTGGGAAGGAAACTGGAGCTTTCTTT. It codes for CAWSTPPCGKETGAFF. Based on the CDR3 plus reference TRBV30 and TRBJ1-1, the full variable domain is SQTIHQWPATLVQPVGSPLSLECTVEGTSNPNLYWYRQAAGRGLQLLFYSVGIGQISSEVPQNLSASRPQDRQFILSSKKLLLSDSGFYLCAWSTPPCGKETGAFFGQGTRLTVV.

This clone appeared a single time. The J gene is TRBJ1-2, the V gene TRBV18; D might be TRBD1 (6 bases). The CDR3 spans 14 residues. Germline-derived CDR1 and CDR2 are KGHSH and LQKENI. Trimming removed 6 bases at V and 2 bases at J, with 13 bases between. CDR3 residues: CASSQQGINYGYTF. The CDR3 bases are TGTGCCAGCTCCCAACAGGGTATAAACTATGGCTACACCTTC.

This chain joins TRBV19 and TRBJ1-2, with D uncertain. The germline CDR1 and CDR2 sequences are LNHDA and SQIVND (reference sequence). This CDR3 region has 17 residues. Trimming took off 1 base at V and 7 bases at J, with 22 bases between the two ends. The CDR3 here is CASSIAHTTAGTFGYTF. The CDR3 bases are TGTGCCAGTAGTATAGCTCATACCACGGCAGGCACTTTTGGCTACACCTTC.

The CDR3 nucleotides read TGTGCCAGCAGCTTAATTGTATCTAGAGGAGGCAATGAGCAGTTCTTC. It encodes CASSLIVSRGGNEQFF. The chain combines TRBV7-3 with TRBJ2-1; D is perhaps TRBD2 (5 bases). Between the trimmed V and J ends, which lost 1 base and 6 bases, there was a span of 16 bases. CDR1 SGHTA and CDR2 FQGTGA come from the germline V gene. The CDR3 runs to 16 residues.

This chain connects TRBV3-1 (or the pseudogene TRBV3-2) to TRBJ1-1; TRBD1 matches at 9 bases. The junction had 13 bases not matched to a gene; V was cut back by 8 bases and J by 0 bases. The CDR3 is 17 residues long. Germline V CDR1 and CDR2: LGHDT, YNNKEL (reference sequence). The CDR3 region is CASLRDRAPGLNTEAFF. Written as DNA, the CDR3 is TGTGCCAGCCTAAGGGACAGGGCCCCTGGATTGAACACTGAAGCTTTCTTT.

The chain joins TRBV15 to TRBJ1-4, with D unclear. V was cut by 0 bases and J by 7 bases, with 9 bases left in between. Germline V gene sequence: CDR1 LNHNV, CDR2 YYDKDF (reference sequence). This CDR3 region has 14 residues. The CDR3 here is CATSRDYVVEKLFF. The CDR3 bases are TGTGCCACCAGCAGAGACTACGTCGTTGAAAAACTGTTTTTT.

J is TRBJ2-2 and V is TRBV4-3, with TRBD2 as a possible D gene (7 bases). The germline gives CDR1 LGHNA, CDR2 YSLEER. This CDR3 is built from 17 residues. V gave up 1 base and J gave up 4 bases, with 16 bases separating them. For the CDR3, the DNA is TGCGCCAGCAGCCAAGCGGTCGGGGGGCTACCCACCGGGGAGCTGTTTTTT. Its protein product is CASSQAVGGLPTGELFF.

The chain carries TRBV5-1 and TRBJ1-6; D might be TRBD1 (6 bases). The V end was cut by 0 bases, the J end by 11 bases, with 9 bases between. CDR1 is SGHRS, CDR2 YFSETQ, per germline. CDR3 length: 13 amino acids. CDR3 coding DNA: TGCGCCAGCAGCTTGGAGGGGGGTACACCCCTCCACTTT. Protein product: CASSLEGGTPLHF.

The J gene is TRBJ2-7, the V gene TRBV7-8; D is ambiguous. The V gene lost 2 bases and the J gene lost 0 bases, with 8 bases spanning the gap. Germline V gene data show CDR1 as SGHVS and CDR2 as FQNEAQ. This CDR3 is built from 14 residues. This CDR3 is CASSLTRSSYEQYF. Written as DNA, the CDR3 is TGTGCCAGCAGCTTAACTCGGAGCTCCTACGAGCAGTACTTC.

The chain has TRBV5-6 and TRBJ1-6; D ambiguous. The V end lost 4 bases, the J end lost 1 base, and 9 bases lay between the germline ends. Germline V gene data show CDR1 as SGHDT and CDR2 as YYEEEE. CDR3 length equals 15 residues. Here the CDR3 reads CASSEGLSYNSPLHF. DNA of the CDR3: TGTGCCAGCAGCGAAGGACTATCCTATAATTCACCCCTCCACTTT.

The chain uses TRBV10-3 and TRBJ2-1; the D is unclear. The V gene's germline CDR1 is ENHRY and CDR2 SYGVKD. Trimming shortened V by 6 bases and J by 4 bases, and 7 bases separated the two germline ends. The CDR3 extends over 12 amino acids. In nucleotides, the CDR3 is TGTGCCATCAGCCTCCCTTACAATGAGCAGTTCTTC. Amino acid sequence: CAISLPYNEQFF.

The chain uses TRBV5-1 and TRBJ1-1; tentative D call: TRBD1 (5 bases). CDR1 and CDR2 (germline): SGHRS, YFSETQ. V lost 4 bases and J lost 7, with 11 bases in between. CDR3 length: 12 amino acids. The CDR3 spells CASSVGGIEAFF. DNA for the CDR3: TGCGCCAGCAGCGTGGGGGGAATTGAAGCTTTCTTT. The full variable domain, its missing parts supplied by reference TRBV5-1 and TRBJ1-1, is KAGVTQTPRYLIKTRGQQVTLSCSPISGHRSVSWYQQTPGQGLQFLFEYFSETQRNKGNFPGRFSGRQFSNSRSEMNVSTLELGDSALYLCASSVGGIEAFFGQGTRLTVV.